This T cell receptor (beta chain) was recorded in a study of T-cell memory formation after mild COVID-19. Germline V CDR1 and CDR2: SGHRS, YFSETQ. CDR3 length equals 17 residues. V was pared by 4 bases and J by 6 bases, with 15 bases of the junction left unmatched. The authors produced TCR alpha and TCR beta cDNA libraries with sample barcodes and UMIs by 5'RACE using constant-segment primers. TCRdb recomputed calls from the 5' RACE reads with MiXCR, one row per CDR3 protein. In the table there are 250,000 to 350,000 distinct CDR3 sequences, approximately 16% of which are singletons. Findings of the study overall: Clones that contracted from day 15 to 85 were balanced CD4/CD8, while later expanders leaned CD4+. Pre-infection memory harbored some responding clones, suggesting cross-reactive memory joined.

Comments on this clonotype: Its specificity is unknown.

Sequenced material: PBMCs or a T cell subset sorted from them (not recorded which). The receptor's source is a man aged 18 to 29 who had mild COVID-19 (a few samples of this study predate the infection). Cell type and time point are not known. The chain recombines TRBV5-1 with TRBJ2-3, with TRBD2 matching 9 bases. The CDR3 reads CASSRNPARGGADTQYF. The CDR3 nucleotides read TGCGCCAGCAGCCGAAACCCCGCGCGGGGGGGCGCGGATACGCAGTATTTT.